This T cell receptor beta chain appears in the sequencing data of a study of blood T cells in healthy people across ages. Study findings and constraints: Unsorted PBMC material precluded a definitive naive versus antigen-experienced comparison.

This clonotype was seen a few times. Antigen: not known. This CDR3 is 16 amino acids long. The ends were cut back, 0 bases at V and 2 bases at J, with 12 bases in the middle. Germline-derived CDR1 and CDR2 are MGHRA and YSYEKL. Using a J-beta primer mix together with a sample-barcoded 5' primer, a second PCR was run for roughly 7 to 11 cycles. TCRdb reprocessed the 5' RACE reads via MiXCR and lists one record per CDR3 protein. The table has 590,000 or so distinct CDR3 sequences, approximately 30% seen once. The clonotype was recovered from a woman older than 75 in good health. The chain recombines TRBV4-1 with TRBJ2-3, with a weak D call TRBD2 (6 bases). The sequenced sample consisted of blood. The CDR3 is CASSQDPGVPTDTQYF. Here the CDR3 DNA reads TGCGCCAGCAGCCAAGACCCGGGGGTCCCCACAGATACGCAGTATTTT.